Listed below are T cell receptor beta chains from one sample, sequenced in a study of T cell responses to AZD1222 COVID-19 vaccine. Produced via immunoSEQ multiplex PCR; TCRdb's table is partial and in-frame only. The top ten clones hold 1.3% of a sample with 150,000 to 200,000 clones, about 91% of them seen once. Sequencing was performed on peripheral blood, taken 28 days after the second AZD1222 dose. All receptors come from an adult who received the AZD1222 COVID-19 vaccine. The CDR3 runs from the conserved cysteine through the conserved F or W. A D gene is named only where the DNA matches it firmly. Clone sizes are given selectively: once, few, many, or a class where the clone is expanded.

>.|14|TRBJ2-1|TRBV6-4|.
TGTGCCAGCGCCAGGAGTTTCTCCTACAATGAGCAGTTCTTC
CASARSFSYNEQFF
>.|19|TRBJ2-1|TRBV5-1|TRBD1
TGCGCCAGCTCACCGGGACAGGGGCCGTATTACGTACGGTTGTATGAGCAGTTCTTC
CASSPGQGPYYVRLYEQFF
>.|14|TRBJ2-5|TRBV6-5|.
TGTGCCAGCAGTTATGGCCAGAAAGGGTGGGACCAGTACTTC
CASSYGQKGWDQYF
>.|15|TRBJ1-3|TRBV7-2|.
TGTGCCAGCAGCGTACAGGGATTGGCTGGAAACACCATATATTTT
CASSVQGLAGNTIYF
>.|14|TRBJ1-1|TRBV6-5|.
TGTGCCACCTCTACTTTAAGGGAGGACACTGAAGCTTTCTTT
CATSTLREDTEAFF
>.|13|TRBJ1-1|TRBV21-1|.
TGTGCCAGCAGCAAAACCCTCCCCCTTGAGGCTTTCTTT
CASSKTLPLEAFF
>.|16|TRBJ2-3|TRBV11-2|.
TGTGCCAGCAGCTCAAGCCGGGGGACCAGCACAGATACGCAGTATTTT
CASSSSRGTSTDTQYF
>.|12|TRBJ1-1|TRBV19|.
TGTGCCAGTAGTATGGGGGGTACTGAAGCTTTCTTT
CASSMGGTEAFF
>.|15|TRBJ1-1|TRBV7-9|.
TGTGCCAGCAGCTTAGATGTGGGCATGAACACTGAAGCTTTCTTT
CASSLDVGMNTEAFF
>.|17|TRBJ1-3|TRBV5-1|.
TGCGCCAGCAGCTTGGGGGTCGGGGGACTTTCTGGAAACACCATATATTTT
CASSLGVGGLSGNTIYF
>once|15|TRBJ2-3|TRBV9|.
TGTGCCAGCAGCCCGCTTATGGGGGGCCGGGGTACGCAGTATTTT
CASSPLMGGRGTQYF
>.|16|TRBJ1-1|TRBV5-4|TRBD1
TGTGCCAGCAGCGGGGGGACAGCCCCTATGAACACTGAAGCTTTCTTT
CASSGGTAPMNTEAFF
>.|15|TRBJ1-4|TRBV7-6|TRBD1
TGTGCCAGCAGCGAGCCCGGGACAGAAAACGAAAAACTGTTTTTT
CASSEPGTENEKLFF
>.|17|TRBJ2-3|TRBV2|TRBD2
TGTGCCAGCAGTGAAGCGGGGACTAGCGGGCGCACAGATACGCAGTATTTT
CASSEAGTSGRTDTQYF
>once|15|TRBJ1-1|TRBV5-1|.
TGCGCCAGCAGCTCGGTGGGGACAATTGGCACTGAAGCTTTCTTT
CASSSVGTIGTEAFF
>.|13|TRBJ1-1|TRBV11-2|.
TGTGCCAGCAGCTTCGGCAGCCTAGTTGAAGCTTTCTTT
CASSFGSLVEAFF
>.|15|TRBJ1-1|TRBV28|.
TGTGCCAGCAGTCCCTTCGACAGTCTGAACACTGAAGCTTTCTTT
CASSPFDSLNTEAFF
>.|14|TRBJ2-5|TRBV5-4|TRBD1
TGTGCCAGCAGTCGACAGGGCCTCCAAGAGACCCAGTACTTC
CASSRQGLQETQYF
>few|20|TRBJ2-7|TRBV28|TRBD2
TGTGCCAGCAGTTTAGAAAGGGTAGCGGGCATGGGCCGGGTCTCCTACGAGCAGTACTTC
CASSLERVAGMGRVSYEQYF
>.|15|TRBJ1-1|TRBV15|.
TGTGCCACCAGCAGAGATCGATTCGTAAACACTGAAGCTTTCTTT
CATSRDRFVNTEAFF
>few|14|TRBJ2-2|TRBV18|.
TGTGCCAGCTCACCAGGTCAGAACACCGGGGAGCTGTTTTTT
CASSPGQNTGELFF
>.|14|TRBJ1-1|TRBV7-9|.
TGTGCCAGCAGCTTAGTCCCGGGAGAGAGAATAACTTTCTTT
CASSLVPGERITFF
>once|14|TRBJ2-7|TRBV11-1|.
TGTGCCAGCAGCGCGCTACAGGGAACCTACGAGCAGTACTTC
CASSALQGTYEQYF
>.|11|TRBJ1-2|TRBV6-5|.
TGTGCCAGCCGGGACGAAAATGGCTACACCTTC
CASRDENGYTF
>once|14|TRBJ2-3|TRBV6-6|.
TGTGCCAGCAGTTACGCTCGGATAACAGATACGCAGTATTTT
CASSYARITDTQYF
>once|15|TRBJ1-2|TRBV18|.
TGTGCCAGCTCACCACAGGAGGGGATGGGCTATGGCTACACCTTC
CASSPQEGMGYGYTF
>.|15|TRBJ1-6|TRBV25-1|.
TGTGCCAGCAGTGAACAGGGACGACATAATTCACCCCTCCACTTT
CASSEQGRHNSPLHF
>.|14|TRBJ1-1|TRBV6-5|.
TGTGCCAGCAGTTCGAGGACTGTGAACACTGAAGCTTTCTTT
CASSSRTVNTEAFF
>.|18|TRBJ1-5|TRBV4-3|TRBD1
TGCGCCAGCAGCCAAGATGTTCGACAGGGCCGGGGGAATCAGCCCCAGCATTTT
CASSQDVRQGRGNQPQHF
>.|15|TRBJ2-1|TRBV9|TRBD2
TGTGCCAGCAGCGTGGGACTAGCGGGTCTCGATGAGCAGTTCTTC
CASSVGLAGLDEQFF
>.|15|TRBJ2-5|TRBV5-6|.
TGTGCCAGCAGCTTGGCCCGGGGTGGGGAAGAGACCCAGTACTTC
CASSLARGGEETQYF
>.|13|TRBJ2-3|TRBV5-1|.
TGCGCCACCAAGGACCCGAGCACAGATACGCAGTATTTT
CATKDPSTDTQYF
>once|17|TRBJ2-2|TRBV18|TRBD2
TGTGCCAGCTCACCTGGAGGAGCGGGAGCAGGTACCGGGGAGCTGTTTTTT
CASSPGGAGAGTGELFF
>.|14|TRBJ2-7|TRBV5-6|TRBD1
TGTGCCAGCAGCTTGGGACAGGGGGCGGAGGAGCAGTACTTC
CASSLGQGAEEQYF
>few|15|TRBJ2-3|TRBV7-9|.
TGTGCCAGCAGCTTAGCGCTCGTCAACACAGATACGCAGTATTTT
CASSLALVNTDTQYF
>.|15|TRBJ1-2|TRBV6-5|TRBD1
TGTGCCAGCAGTCCCCCCCGACAGGGTGGCGGTGGCTACACCTTC
CASSPPRQGGGGYTF
>.|11|TRBJ2-4|TRBV12-3/TRBV12-4|.
TGTGCCAGCAGTTTGGCCGGCACACAGTACTTC
CASSLAGTQYF
>.|15|TRBJ2-7|TRBV19|.
TGTGCCAGTAGTATAGATACAGGGATTCCCTACGAGCAGTACTTC
CASSIDTGIPYEQYF
>.|16|TRBJ2-1|TRBV5-4|.
TGTGCCAGCAGCTTGGCCGCGACAGCCTCCTACAATGAGCAGTTCTTC
CASSLAATASYNEQFF
>.|13|TRBJ1-1|TRBV6-6|.
TGTGCCAGCAGTTACGGTACGAACACTGAAGCTTTCTTT
CASSYGTNTEAFF
>.|15|TRBJ2-7|TRBV6-5|TRBD2
TGTGCCAGCAGAATGGGTTTAGCGGGGGTCTACGAGCAGTACTTC
CASRMGLAGVYEQYF
>.|17|TRBJ2-7|TRBV3-1/TRBV3-2|.
TGTGCCAGCAGCCAAGATCGGGGGGCCCCCCTGGAGGGCGAGCAGTACTTC
CASSQDRGAPLEGEQYF
>.|20|TRBJ1-4|TRBV20-1|.
TGCAGTGCTAGTCCTAACCTAGGGGCAAGTTGGTCCCCGACTAATGAAAAACTGTTTTTT
CSASPNLGASWSPTNEKLFF
>.|15|TRBJ2-3|TRBV9|.
TGTGCCAGCAGCGTAGATGGTGTCGGACTCGATACGCAGTATTTT
CASSVDGVGLDTQYF
>.|14|TRBJ2-2|TRBV6-6|TRBD1
TGTGCCAGCAGGACAGGGGGGAGGGCCGGGGAGCTGTTTTTT
CASRTGGRAGELFF
>.|13|TRBJ2-3|TRBV10-3|.
TGTGCCATCAGTGGGGGCTATACAGATACGCAGTATTTT
CAISGGYTDTQYF
>.|15|TRBJ2-1|TRBV6-5|TRBD2
TGTGCCAGCAGTCAATCTAGCGGGGCAAACAATGAGCAGTTCTTC
CASSQSSGANNEQFF
>.|14|TRBJ1-2|TRBV5-5|.
TGTGCCAGCAGCTTGCAGGCGACCAACTATGGCTACACCTTC
CASSLQATNYGYTF
>.|18|TRBJ2-3|TRBV3-1/TRBV3-2|TRBD2
TGTGCCAGCAGCCAAGCTCTTTCTAGCGGGAAATTGACAGATACGCAGTATTTT
CASSQALSSGKLTDTQYF
>.|14|TRBJ2-7|TRBV6-6|TRBD2
TGTGCCAGCAGTTACGGCGGGGGACCCTACGAGCAGTACTTC
CASSYGGGPYEQYF
>.|15|TRBJ1-1|TRBV2|.
TGTGCCAGCACACTTATGACCCTGGGGGGCACTGAAGCTTTCTTT
CASTLMTLGGTEAFF
>.|15|TRBJ1-1|TRBV6-5|.
TGTGCCAGCAGTTACTCGTTTCTCGGAGGCACTGAAGCTTTCTTT
CASSYSFLGGTEAFF
>.|13|TRBJ2-3|TRBV7-8|.
TGTGCCAGCAGCTTAGGGCAGACAGATACGCAGTATTTT
CASSLGQTDTQYF
>.|15|TRBJ2-1|TRBV7-3|TRBD2
TGTGCCAGCAGCTCGGGACTAAGCTCCTACAATGAGCAGTTCTTC
CASSSGLSSYNEQFF
>.|13|TRBJ1-2|TRBV5-1|TRBD1
TGCGCCAGCAGCCGGGACAGGGGCTATGGCTACACCTTC
CASSRDRGYGYTF